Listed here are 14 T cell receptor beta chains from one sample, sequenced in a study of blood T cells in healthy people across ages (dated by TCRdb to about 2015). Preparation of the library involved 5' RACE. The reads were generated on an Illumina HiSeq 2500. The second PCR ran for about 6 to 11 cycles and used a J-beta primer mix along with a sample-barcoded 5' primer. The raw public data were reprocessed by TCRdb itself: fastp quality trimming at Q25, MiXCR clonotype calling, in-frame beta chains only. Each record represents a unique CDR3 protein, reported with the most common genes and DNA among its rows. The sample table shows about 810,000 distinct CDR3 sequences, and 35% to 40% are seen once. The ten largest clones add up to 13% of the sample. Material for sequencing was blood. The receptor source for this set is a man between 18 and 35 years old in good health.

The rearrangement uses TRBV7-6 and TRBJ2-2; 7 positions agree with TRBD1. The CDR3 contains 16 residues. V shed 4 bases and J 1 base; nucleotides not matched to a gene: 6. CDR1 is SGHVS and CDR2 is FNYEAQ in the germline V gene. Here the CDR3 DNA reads TGTGCCAGCAGCTCTATTAGGACAGGGAACACCGGGGAGCTGTTTTTT. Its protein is CASSSIRTGNTGELFF.

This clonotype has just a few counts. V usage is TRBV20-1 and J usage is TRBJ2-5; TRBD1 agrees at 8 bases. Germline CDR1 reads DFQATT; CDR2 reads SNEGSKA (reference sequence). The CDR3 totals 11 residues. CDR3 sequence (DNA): TGCACCCCAAGACAGGGGAATGAGCAGTACTTC. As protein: CTPRQGNEQYF.

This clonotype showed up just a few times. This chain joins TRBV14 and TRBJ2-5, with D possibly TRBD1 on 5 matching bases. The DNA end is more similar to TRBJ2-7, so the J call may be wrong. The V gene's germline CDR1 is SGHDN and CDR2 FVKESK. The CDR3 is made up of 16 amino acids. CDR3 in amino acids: CASSQDMGQGSDEQYF. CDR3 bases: TGTGCCAGCAGCCAAGATATGGGGCAGGGTTCGGACGAGCAGTACTTC.

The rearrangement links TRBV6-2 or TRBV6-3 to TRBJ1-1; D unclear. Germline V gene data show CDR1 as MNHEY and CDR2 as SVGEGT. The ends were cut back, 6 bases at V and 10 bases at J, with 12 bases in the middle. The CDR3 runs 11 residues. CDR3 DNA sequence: TGTGCCAGCAGCAGTGGAAGTAGAGCTTTCTTT. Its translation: CASSSGSRAFF.

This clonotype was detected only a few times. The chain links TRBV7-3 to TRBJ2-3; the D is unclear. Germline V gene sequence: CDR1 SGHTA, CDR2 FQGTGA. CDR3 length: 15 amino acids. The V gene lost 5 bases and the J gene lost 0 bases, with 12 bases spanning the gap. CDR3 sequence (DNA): TGTGCCAGCAGCCCCAGCTCGTCGAGCACAGATACGCAGTATTTT. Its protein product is CASSPSSSSTDTQYF. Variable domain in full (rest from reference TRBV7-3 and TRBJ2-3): GAGVSQTPSNKVTEKGKYVELRCDPISGHTALYWYRQSLGQGPEFLIYFQGTGAADDSGLPNDRFFAVRPEGSVSTLKIQRTERGDSAVYLCASSPSSSSTDTQYFGPGTRLTVL.

The CDR3 DNA follows: TGTGCCACCAGTGAGACAGGGGGGGGCAATGAGCAGTTCTTC. This encodes CATSETGGGNEQFF. This chain joins TRBV24-1 and TRBJ2-1, with 9 bases matching TRBD1. CDR1 KGHDR and CDR2 SFDVKD come from the germline V gene. The CDR3 runs to 14 residues. The V and J ends lost 4 bases and 6 bases, in that order; junction bases with no gene match: 3.

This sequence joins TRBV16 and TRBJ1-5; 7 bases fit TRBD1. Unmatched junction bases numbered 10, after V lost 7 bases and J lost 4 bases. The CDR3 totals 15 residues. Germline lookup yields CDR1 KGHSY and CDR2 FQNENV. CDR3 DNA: TGTGCCAGCAACGACAGGGATGGGTTTAATCAGCCCCAGCATTTT. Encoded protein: CASNDRDGFNQPQHF.

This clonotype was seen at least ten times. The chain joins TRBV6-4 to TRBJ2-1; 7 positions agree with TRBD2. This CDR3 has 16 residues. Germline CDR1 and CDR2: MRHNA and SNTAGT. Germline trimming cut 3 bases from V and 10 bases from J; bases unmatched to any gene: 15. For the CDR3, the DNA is TGTGCCAGCAGTGAATTCCCCTTTATAGGAGCGGGGGAGCAGTTCTTC. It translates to CASSEFPFIGAGEQFF.

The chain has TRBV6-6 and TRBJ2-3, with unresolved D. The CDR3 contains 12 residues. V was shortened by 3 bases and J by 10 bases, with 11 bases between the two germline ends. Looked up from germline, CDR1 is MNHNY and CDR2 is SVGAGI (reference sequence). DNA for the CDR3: TGTGCCAGCAGTTATGGGGTGATTGCGCAGTATTTT. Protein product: CASSYGVIAQYF.

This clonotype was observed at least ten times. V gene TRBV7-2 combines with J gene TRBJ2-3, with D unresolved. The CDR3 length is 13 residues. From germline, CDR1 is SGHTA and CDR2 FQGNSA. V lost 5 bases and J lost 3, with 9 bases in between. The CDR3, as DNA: TGTGCCAGCAGCCGAGACCTTACAGATACGCAGTATTTT. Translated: CASSRDLTDTQYF.

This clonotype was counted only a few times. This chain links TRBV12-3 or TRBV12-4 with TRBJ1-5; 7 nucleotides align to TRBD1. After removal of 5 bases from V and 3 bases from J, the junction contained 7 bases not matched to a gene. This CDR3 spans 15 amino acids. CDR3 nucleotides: TGTGCCAGCAGTCTTCCAAGGGGGCACAATCAGCCCCAGCATTTT. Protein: CASSLPRGHNQPQHF.

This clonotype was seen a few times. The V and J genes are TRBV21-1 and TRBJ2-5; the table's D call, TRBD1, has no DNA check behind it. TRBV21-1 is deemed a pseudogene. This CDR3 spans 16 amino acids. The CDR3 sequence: CASSLKGRGTGETQYF. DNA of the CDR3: TGTGCCAGCAGCTTAAAGGGTAGGGGAACTGGCGAGACCCAGTACTTC.

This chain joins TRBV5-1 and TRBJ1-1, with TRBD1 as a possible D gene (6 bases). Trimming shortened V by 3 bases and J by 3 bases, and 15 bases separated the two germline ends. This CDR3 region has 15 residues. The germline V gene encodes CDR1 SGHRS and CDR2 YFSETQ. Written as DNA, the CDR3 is TGCGCCAGCAGCTGGACAGTCAGCGCGGACACTGAAGCTTTCTTT. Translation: CASSWTVSADTEAFF.

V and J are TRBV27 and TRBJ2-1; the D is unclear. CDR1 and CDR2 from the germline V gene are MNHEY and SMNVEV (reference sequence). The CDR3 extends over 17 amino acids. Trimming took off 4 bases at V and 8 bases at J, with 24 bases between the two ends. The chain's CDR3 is CASSSPGSAAEWDEQFF. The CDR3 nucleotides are TGTGCCAGCAGTTCCCCCGGGTCGGCGGCCGAGTGGGATGAGCAGTTCTTC.